This TCR beta chain was sequenced in a study of cytomegalovirus exposure and HLA in healthy donors. General study results and limits: The CMV antigen specificity of a few CMV-associated chains was confirmed through in vitro analysis. In a later analysis, at a false discovery rate of 0.05, about 15,000 TCR beta sequences were associated with HLA alleles. Sequence variants that were highly shared formed a cluster that was likely a sequencing artifact.

Concerning this clone: The antigen is undetermined.

Germline CDR1 SQVTM, CDR2 ANQGSEA. This CDR3 contains 12 residues. V was clipped by 3 bases and J by 7 bases, with 10 bases between them. The primer mix had 60 Vbeta and 13 Jbeta primers. TCRdb's copy holds only in-frame clones and misses some; the assay was immunoSEQ multiplex PCR. The profile shows roughly 93,000 clones, 65% to 80% of them singletons. The origin of this receptor is a man in his forties in good health and CMV-seronegative. Material: PBMCs. The V gene is TRBV29-1, the J gene TRBJ2-1, with D perhaps TRBD1 (6 bases). The DNA of the CDR3 is TGCAGCGTTGATACAGGGCTGAATGAGCAGTTCTTC. Protein product: CSVDTGLNEQFF.